Listed here is a single T cell receptor beta chain. The antigen is not known. The CDR3 extends over 12 amino acids. In germline, CDR1 is MNHNY, CDR2 SVGAGI (reference sequence). V trimming: 11 bases; J trimming: 2 bases; junction bases outside the gene matches: 3. This sample was taken from a study of PD-L1 blockade in urothelial cancer. Study information: Blood underwent analysis 3 weeks (second dose) and 6 weeks after treatment began.

General study results and limits: By 3 weeks, tumor-associated blood clones had expanded more in durable-benefit patients.

The assay was immunoSEQ multiplex PCR, and TCRdb's table has in-frame clones only and misses some. Here the sample spans roughly 56,000 clones, over 75% being singletons. Patients were living with locally advanced or metastatic urothelial carcinoma. The receptor was isolated from a man aged 70 or older with urothelial cancer. The chain has TRBV6-6 and TRBJ2-4, with TRBD2 matching 7 bases. Sequencing used PBMCs, obtained around atezolizumab (anti-PD-L1) treatment. The CDR3 is CASGGTKNIQYF. The CDR3 coding sequence is TGTGCCTCCGGGGGGACCAAAAACATTCAGTACTTC.